Below are 19 T cell receptor beta chains sequenced from a single sample in a study of CD8+ T cells in alopecia areata. Treatment of the sample: oral pan-JAK inhibitor, 5-10 mg twice daily. Extraction of RNA preceded its reverse transcription into cDNA, which served as the sequencing template. Sequencing used immunoSEQ multiplex PCR; TCRdb keeps in-frame clones, though not all of them. Counted here are about 120,000 clones, around 53% occurring once; the ten biggest clones make up approximately 0.5%. The sequences come from CD4+ T cells sorted from blood, collected at week 4, from a patient treated with tofacitinib. The receptors derive from a human donor with alopecia areata.

This clone was observed a handful of times. This sequence joins TRBV7-3 and TRBJ2-1, with D unclear. This CDR3 contains 13 residues. V lost 6 bases and J 3 bases, leaving 9 bases between the germline ends. Germline V lookup: CDR1 SGHTA, CDR2 FQGTGA. The CDR3: CASRSGDYNEQFF. The DNA for the CDR3 is TGTGCCAGCAGGTCTGGCGACTACAATGAGCAGTTCTTC.

This clone was detected a few times. The gene calls are TRBV2 and TRBJ2-4; perhaps TRBD1 as D (5 bases). CDR3 length: 13 amino acids. Germline V gene lookup returns CDR1 SNHLY and CDR2 FYNNEI. Trimming took off 9 bases at V and 4 bases at J, with 13 bases between the two ends. The CDR3 nucleotides read TGTGCCAGTCAGCAGGGTGAGAAAAACATTCAGTACTTC. Translating gives CASQQGEKNIQYF.

The V call is TRBV30, the J call TRBJ2-1; perhaps TRBD1 as D (5 bases). With 8 bases removed from V and 2 bases from J, the gap between germline ends came to 13 bases. The CDR3 spans 13 residues. Germline V gene data show CDR1 as GTSNPN and CDR2 as SVGIG (reference sequence). CDR3 nucleotides: TGTGCCCTTTCAGGGCAGCCCTACAATGAGCAGTTCTTC. It is translated as CALSGQPYNEQFF.

V and J are TRBV5-4 and TRBJ1-2, with D hard to call. This CDR3 contains 13 residues. The V gene's germline CDR1 is SGHNT and CDR2 YYREEE (reference sequence). Trimming left V 3 bases short and J 1 base short, with 7 bases between. CDR3 nucleotide sequence: TGTGCCAGCAGCTCGACAAGTAACTATGGCTACACCTTC. Protein sequence: CASSSTSNYGYTF.

The chain joins TRBV5-1 to TRBJ2-5; 10 nucleotides align to TRBD2. The CDR3 contains 15 residues. The junction had 7 bases not matched to a gene; V was cut back by 3 bases and J by 5 bases. Germline V CDR1 and CDR2: SGHRS, YFSETQ. CDR3 DNA sequence: TGCGCCAGCAGCTCCTTAGCGGGAGGAGGGGAGACCCAGTACTTC. Translated, it gives CASSSLAGGGETQYF.

The rearrangement joins TRBV7-8 to TRBJ2-7; 10 bases map to TRBD2. V lost 4 bases, J lost 2 bases, and 5 bases stayed unmatched. This CDR3 contains 15 residues. The germline V gene encodes CDR1 SGHVS and CDR2 FQNEAQ. CDR3 region: CASSSWTSGPYEQYF. DNA for the CDR3: TGTGCCAGCAGCTCTTGGACTAGCGGCCCCTACGAGCAGTACTTC.

The sample holds a few counts of this clone. The chain is built from TRBV5-1 and TRBJ1-4; 8 bases are shared with TRBD1. The CDR3 has 14 residues. The V gene's germline CDR1 is SGHRS and CDR2 YFSETQ. After removal of 4 bases from V and 7 bases from J, the junction contained 6 bases not matched to a gene. The CDR3 loop reads CASSPTGETEKLFF. CDR3 nucleotides: TGCGCCAGCAGCCCGACAGGGGAAACTGAAAAACTGTTTTTT.

The rearrangement joins TRBV30 to TRBJ2-6; 7 nucleotides agree with TRBD1. Unmatched junction bases numbered 9, after V lost 4 bases and J lost 0 bases. The germline V gene has CDR1 GTSNPN and CDR2 SVGIG (reference sequence). The CDR3 is 17 amino acids. This chain's CDR3 is CAWKGANLVSGANVLTF. CDR3 DNA sequence: TGTGCCTGGAAGGGGGCCAACTTGGTCTCTGGGGCCAACGTCCTGACTTTC. The full variable domain, its missing parts supplied by reference TRBV30 and TRBJ2-6, is SQTIHQWPATLVQPVGSPLSLECTVEGTSNPNLYWYRQAAGRGLQLLFYSVGIGQISSEVPQNLSASRPQDRQFILSSKKLLLSDSGFYLCAWKGANLVSGANVLTFGAGSRLTVL.

This clone was detected a few times. This sequence joins TRBV10-3 and TRBJ2-1; perhaps TRBD2 as D (6 bases). The CDR3 consists of 13 residues. Germline V gene sequence: CDR1 ENHRY, CDR2 SYGVKD. The V end was cut by 0 bases, the J end by 9 bases, with 9 bases between. CDR3 DNA sequence: TGTGCCATCAGTGAGTCTGGGACTGGTGAGCAGTTCTTC. Translation gives CAISESGTGEQFF.

The rearrangement uses TRBV11-2 and TRBJ2-7, with 7 positions matching TRBD1. V trimming: 5 bases; J trimming: 0 bases; junction bases outside the gene matches: 10. This CDR3 has 16 residues. Per germline, CDR1 SGHAT and CDR2 FQNNGV. The CDR3 protein is CASSRYRGRDSYEQYF. The CDR3 bases are TGTGCCAGCAGCCGGTACAGGGGTCGAGACTCCTACGAGCAGTACTTC.

This clone came up a few times. The sample contains more than one DNA sequence encoding this CDR3. The chain links TRBV30 to TRBJ1-4, with a possible D match to TRBD1 (6 bases). CDR1 GTSNPN and CDR2 SVGIG come from the germline V gene (reference sequence). The CDR3 loop spans 13 amino acids. Trimming removed 0 bases from V and 8 bases from J, with 10 bases in between. The CDR3 bases are TGTGCCTGGAGTGTACAGGGAAGCGAAAAACTGTTTTTT. Its protein is CAWSVQGSEKLFF.

The chain has TRBV6-5 and TRBJ1-5, with a tentative D call TRBD1 (6 bases). Germline V CDR1 and CDR2: MNHEY, SVGAGI. The CDR3 runs to 14 residues. Trimming pared 6 bases from V and 2 bases from J, leaving 11 bases between. CDR3 protein: CASSQRGGNQPQHF. CDR3 coding DNA: TGTGCCAGCAGCCAAAGGGGGGGCAATCAGCCCCAGCATTTT.

The chain has TRBV29-1 and TRBJ1-1; D gene unclear. The V end lost 5 bases, the J end lost 4 bases, and 11 bases lay between the germline ends. The CDR3 extends over 12 amino acids. Germline CDR1 is SQVTM and CDR2 is ANQGSEA. Here the CDR3 DNA reads TGCAGCGTTAGAGACCCTGGCACTGAAGCTTTCTTT. Protein sequence: CSVRDPGTEAFF.

This clone was detected many times. This chain connects TRBV5-1 to TRBJ2-2; TRBD1 might be the D (6 bases). CDR1 is SGHRS and CDR2 is YFSETQ in the germline V gene. The ends were cut back, 4 bases at V and 4 bases at J, with 11 bases in the middle. The CDR3 totals 14 residues. CDR3 loop: CASSTTGPTGELFF. The CDR3 nucleotides are TGCGCCAGCAGCACGACAGGCCCCACCGGGGAGCTGTTTTTT.

This clone has just a few counts. The V call is TRBV2, the J call TRBJ2-1; 9 bases agree with TRBD2. The CDR3 loop spans 14 amino acids. Per germline, CDR1 SNHLY and CDR2 FYNNEI. V lost 5 bases to trimming and J lost 7 bases; unmatched junction nucleotides: 6. The CDR3 is CASSSQRGANEQFF. DNA for the CDR3: TGTGCCAGCAGTTCCCAGCGGGGGGCGAATGAGCAGTTCTTC.

About this clone: Other DNA sequences in this sample translate to the same CDR3. The gene calls are TRBV29-1 and TRBJ2-3; D is tentatively TRBD1 or TRBD2 (6 bases each). In germline, CDR1 is SQVTM, CDR2 ANQGSEA. The CDR3 totals 13 residues. The V gene lost 4 bases and the J gene lost 0 bases, with 8 bases spanning the gap. The CDR3 nucleotides are TGCAGCGTTGGGAGGGGGAGCACAGATACGCAGTATTTT. It translates to CSVGRGSTDTQYF.

In DNA, the CDR3 is TGCGCCAGCAGCTTCGGTAGCGGGAAGAGCTCCTACGAGCAGTACTTC. Residues: CASSFGSGKSSYEQYF. The chain is built from TRBV5-1 and TRBJ2-5; 8 bases align to TRBD2. TRBJ2-7 matches the DNA end more closely, so the J call is doubtful. CDR1 and CDR2 from the germline V gene are SGHRS and YFSETQ. This CDR3 is built from 16 residues.

The CDR3 reads CATSSRDSKSGANVLTF. The CDR3 coding sequence is TGTGCCACCAGCAGTAGGGACAGCAAGTCTGGGGCCAACGTCCTGACTTTC. The V and J genes are TRBV15 and TRBJ2-6, with 7 bases lining up with TRBD1. Germline CDR1 LNHNV, CDR2 YYDKDF (reference sequence). The CDR3 consists of 17 residues. V dropped 3 bases and J dropped 1; count of bases not matched to a gene: 6.

This chain connects TRBV20-1 to TRBJ1-2; D possibly corresponds to TRBD1 (6 bases). The CDR3 length is 11 residues. The germline gives CDR1 DFQATT, CDR2 SNEGSKA (reference sequence). V lost 6 bases and J 4 bases, leaving 9 bases between the germline ends. The CDR3 loop is CSAGRGYGYTF. DNA of the CDR3: TGCAGTGCGGGCAGGGGCTATGGCTACACCTTC.